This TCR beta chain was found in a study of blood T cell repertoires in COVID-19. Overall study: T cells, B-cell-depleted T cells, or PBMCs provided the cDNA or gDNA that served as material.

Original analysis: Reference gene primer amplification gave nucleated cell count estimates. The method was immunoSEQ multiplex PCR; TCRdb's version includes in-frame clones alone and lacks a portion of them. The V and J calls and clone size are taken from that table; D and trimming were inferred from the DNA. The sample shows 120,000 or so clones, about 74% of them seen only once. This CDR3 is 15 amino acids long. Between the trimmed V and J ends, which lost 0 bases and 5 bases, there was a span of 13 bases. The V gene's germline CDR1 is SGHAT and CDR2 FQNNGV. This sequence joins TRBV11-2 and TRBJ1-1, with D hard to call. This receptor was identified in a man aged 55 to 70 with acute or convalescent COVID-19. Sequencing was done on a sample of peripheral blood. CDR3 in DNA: TGTGCCAGCAGCTTAGATCCCTCCGGGAGGACTGAAGCTTTCTTT. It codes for CASSLDPSGRTEAFF. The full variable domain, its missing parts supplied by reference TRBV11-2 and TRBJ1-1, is EAGVAQSPRYKIIEKRQSVAFWCNPISGHATLYWYQQILGQGPKLLIQFQNNGVVDDSQLPKDRFSAERLKGVDSTLKIQPAKLEDSAVYLCASSLDPSGRTEAFFGQGTRLTVV.